This T cell receptor (beta chain) was obtained from a study of radiotherapy plus CTLA-4 blockade in lung cancer. Study context: An objective response was seen in about 17% of patients, and disease control in around 31%.

Chemo-refractory metastatic non-small-cell lung cancer patients were treated with focal radiation plus CTLA-4 blockade with ipilimumab. Using immunoSEQ multiplex PCR, the repertoire was profiled, and TCRdb retains in-frame clones only, with some absent. The repertoire holds 81,000 or so clones, with around 86% as singletons. Trimming left V 7 bases short and J 0 bases short, with 13 bases between. CDR1 and CDR2 from the germline V gene are GTSNPN and SVGIG (reference sequence). The CDR3 is 13 residues long. General study findings and limits: TCR clones originating in tumors grew in number in blood after radiotherapy plus ipilimumab.

Remarks on this clone: The target antigen is unknown.

The sequencing used peripheral blood, collected from a patient treated with radiotherapy plus ipilimumab. The chain combines TRBV30 with TRBJ2-7; weak D call: TRBD1 (6 bases). The sequence was obtained from a human donor with non-small cell lung cancer that progressed on radiotherapy plus ipilimumab. DNA for the CDR3: TGTGCCTTATCTACAGGGTCCTCCTACGAGCAGTACTTC. Encoded protein: CALSTGSSYEQYF.